One T cell receptor beta chain is described in this entry. Antigen unknown. A much larger clone lies a single base off, so this may be a read error. Only in-frame clones appear in the TCRdb table, and some are missing; sequencing was by immunoSEQ multiplex PCR. The table shows tens of thousands of clones, with more than 90% occurring only once. Exclusion applied to patients with autoimmune disease history or systemic immunosuppression. With baseline, cycle 4 day 1, and cycle 7 day 1 as timepoints, blood was sampled. The sample originates from a study of OX40 agonist ivuxolimab in advanced cancers. Trimming removed 4 bases at V and 1 base at J, with 7 bases between. There are 13 residues in the CDR3. Germline V gene sequence: CDR1 SEHNR, CDR2 FQNEAQ (reference sequence). Study-wide findings and caveats: More expanded clones were seen, on average, in CD8+ T cells than in CD4+.

The sequencing here drew on CD4+ or CD8+ T cells sorted from blood, taken in a trial of the OX40 agonist ivuxolimab. The chain uses TRBV7-9 and TRBJ1-1; D remains unclear. The sequence came from an adult with an advanced solid tumor such as melanoma, head and neck, liver or kidney cancer. CDR3 amino acids: CASSSDGNTEAFF. The CDR3 DNA sequence: TGTGCCAGCAGCTCCGACGGGAACACTGAAGCTTTCTTT.